The 21 T cell receptor beta chains given below trace back to one sample, sequenced in a study of T cell responses to AZD1222 COVID-19 vaccine. Assay used: immunoSEQ multiplex PCR; TCRdb lists only in-frame clones, some missing. The sample includes around 100,000 clones, about nine tenths of them seen just once. This material consisted of peripheral blood, taken on day 0 of AZD1222 vaccination. Receptor source: an adult in good health.

Turning to this clone: In the same sample, other DNA sequences code for this CDR3. The genes are TRBV24-1 and TRBJ2-1; D is unresolved. V was trimmed by 1 base and J by 0 bases, leaving 9 bases between them. CDR1 is KGHDR, CDR2 SFDVKD, per germline. The CDR3 consists of 16 residues. The CDR3, as DNA: TGTGCCACCAGTGATTTCCCCGGAAGCTCCTACAATGAGCAGTTCTTC. Protein product: CATSDFPGSSYNEQFF.

The genes are TRBV19 and TRBJ2-2; 7 positions match TRBD1. The CDR3 consists of 14 residues. J gave up 2 bases and V 6 bases, and 3 bases lay outside the gene matches. Germline V gives CDR1 LNHDA, CDR2 SQIVND (reference sequence). CDR3 loop: CASRRQGNTGELFF. CDR3 sequence (DNA): TGTGCCAGTAGGAGACAGGGAAACACCGGGGAGCTGTTTTTT.

The chain has TRBV28 and TRBJ2-5; D is undetermined. This CDR3 contains 14 residues. V was shortened by 3 bases and J by 4 bases, with 12 bases between the two germline ends. Germline CDR1 reads MDHEN; CDR2 reads SYDVKM. CDR3 protein: CASSFPQLRETQYF. CDR3 nucleotides: TGTGCCAGCAGTTTTCCCCAATTGAGAGAGACCCAGTACTTC.

CDR3 loop: CASSSNSDSPRGYTF. The CDR3 DNA reads as TGTGCCAGCAGTTCCAACTCGGACAGCCCTCGGGGCTACACCTTC. The chain couples TRBV27 to TRBJ1-2, with D possibly TRBD1 on 6 matching bases. The CDR3 is 15 residues long. Germline assignment: CDR1 MNHEY and CDR2 SMNVEV (reference sequence). The V end was cut by 4 bases, the J end by 8 bases, with 20 bases between.

The V call is TRBV24-1, the J call TRBJ1-6, with D perhaps matching TRBD1 (5 bases). Germline CDR1 KGHDR, CDR2 SFDVKD. Between the trimmed V and J ends, which lost 3 bases and 7 bases, there was a span of 15 bases. The CDR3 is made up of 16 amino acids. The CDR3 reads CATSDAGGLENSPLHF. The CDR3 nucleotides are TGTGCCACCAGTGATGCCGGGGGACTGGAGAATTCACCCCTCCACTTT.

This sequence joins TRBV2 and TRBJ2-1, with D maybe TRBD2 (6 bases). There are 13 residues in the CDR3. Looked up from germline, CDR1 is SNHLY and CDR2 is FYNNEI. V lost 10 bases and J lost 7, with 17 bases in between. The chain's CDR3 is CAISGTPRNEQFF. In nucleotides, the CDR3 is TGTGCCATATCCGGGACTCCTCGGAATGAGCAGTTCTTC.

The CDR3 DNA is TGTGCCAGCAGGGAGGCGGCAAGCAATCAGCCCCAGCATTTT. Its protein is CASREAASNQPQHF. The chain combines TRBV6-4 with TRBJ1-5; D ambiguous. The CDR3 is 14 residues long. The V and J ends lost 6 bases and 1 base respectively, with 10 bases between them. Germline V gene sequence: CDR1 MRHNA, CDR2 SNTAGT.

CDR3 region: CASSQRFGGNTIYF. The CDR3 region has the DNA TGCGCCAGCAGCCAAAGGTTCGGAGGGAACACCATATATTTT. The chain recombines TRBV4-3 with TRBJ1-3; D is unresolved. Germline loops: CDR1 LGHNA, CDR2 YSLEER. The CDR3 runs to 14 residues. V was trimmed by 2 bases and J by 7 bases, leaving 12 bases between them.

The chain uses TRBV3-1 (or the pseudogene TRBV3-2) and TRBJ1-4; 8 bases are shared with TRBD1. Trimming at V came to 1 base and at J to 7 bases, leaving 5 bases not matched to a gene. CDR3 length: 15 amino acids. The germline V gene has CDR1 LGHDT and CDR2 YNNKEL (reference sequence). The CDR3 DNA follows: TGTGCCAGCAGCCAAGGAACAGGGGGGGGTGAAAAACTGTTTTTT. Its protein is CASSQGTGGGEKLFF.

The rearrangement links TRBV7-8 to TRBJ1-1; tentatively, D is TRBD1 (5 bases). Trimming shortened V by 3 bases and J by 0 bases, and 8 bases separated the two germline ends. The germline V gene has CDR1 SGHVS and CDR2 FQNEAQ. CDR3 length: 14 amino acids. For the CDR3, the DNA is TGTGCCAGCAGCTTTGGGACGGTGAACACTGAAGCTTTCTTT. Protein product: CASSFGTVNTEAFF. Variable domain in full (rest from reference TRBV7-8 and TRBJ1-1): GAGVSQSPRYKVAKRGQDVALRCDPISGHVSLFWYQQALGQGPEFLTYFQNEAQLDKSGLPSDRFFAERPEGSVSTLKIQRTQQEDSAVYLCASSFGTVNTEAFFGQGTRLTVV.

The rearrangement uses TRBV18 and TRBJ2-1; TRBD2 agrees at 9 bases. The germline gives CDR1 KGHSH, CDR2 LQKENI. The CDR3 sequence is 14 residues long. Trimming cost V 2 bases and J 9 bases; bases outside gene matches: 5. The CDR3 protein is CASSPAGGPGEQFF. In nucleotides, the CDR3 is TGTGCCAGCTCACCAGCGGGAGGGCCAGGTGAGCAGTTCTTC.

This rearrangement joins TRBV30 to TRBJ2-7; D may be TRBD1 or TRBD2 (5 bases each). With 0 bases removed from V and 2 bases from J, the gap between germline ends came to 8 bases. CDR3 length: 13 amino acids. Germline V gene sequence: CDR1 GTSNPN, CDR2 SVGIG (reference sequence). The CDR3 coding sequence is TGTGCCTGGAGTGTGGGACCACCCTACGAGCAGTACTTC. Its translation is CAWSVGPPYEQYF. The variable domain in full, with the rest retrieved from reference TRBV30 and TRBJ2-7, is SQTIHQWPATLVQPVGSPLSLECTVEGTSNPNLYWYRQAAGRGLQLLFYSVGIGQISSEVPQNLSASRPQDRQFILSSKKLLLSDSGFYLCAWSVGPPYEQYFGPGTRLTVT.

V usage is TRBV5-1 and J usage is TRBJ2-5; 8 bases align to TRBD2. The V gene end was trimmed by 0 bases and the J gene end by 3 bases; junction bases not matched to a gene: 4. The CDR3 contains 15 residues. Germline CDR1 is SGHRS and CDR2 is YFSETQ. For the CDR3, the DNA is TGCGCCAGCAGCTTGGTCCCGACTAGCGAAGAGACCCAGTACTTC. Its translation is CASSLVPTSEETQYF.

The V and J genes are TRBV11-2 and TRBJ2-5; D might be TRBD1 or TRBD2, each matching 5 bases. Per germline, CDR1 SGHAT and CDR2 FQNNGV. Trimming stripped 7 bases from V and 3 bases from J, with 15 bases between. This CDR3 spans 14 amino acids. The CDR3 nucleotides are TGTGCCAGCATAATGCCGGGGACGGAAGAGACCCAGTACTTC. Protein sequence: CASIMPGTEETQYF. Supplemented by reference TRBV11-2 and TRBJ2-5, the full variable domain reads EAGVAQSPRYKIIEKRQSVAFWCNPISGHATLYWYQQILGQGPKLLIQFQNNGVVDDSQLPKDRFSAERLKGVDSTLKIQPAKLEDSAVYLCASIMPGTEETQYFGPGTRLLVL.

V and J are TRBV6-4 and TRBJ2-7, with 7 bases fitting TRBD2. Germline V CDR1 and CDR2: MRHNA, SNTAGT. The CDR3 totals 16 residues. The J segment lost 0 bases and the V segment lost 3 bases, leaving 8 bases of the junction unmatched. CDR3 sequence (DNA): TGTGCCAGCAGTGAGCAGGGAGGGATAGGCTCCTACGAGCAGTACTTC. This encodes CASSEQGGIGSYEQYF.

This clone appeared a single time. V is TRBV6-1 and J is TRBJ1-1, with 8 bases identical to TRBD1. J lost 0 bases, V lost 3 bases, and 3 bases had no gene match. This CDR3 region has 15 residues. CDR1 is MNHNS, CDR2 SASEGT, per germline. The CDR3 region has the DNA TGTGCCAGCAGTGACCCGGGACAGGTGAACACTGAAGCTTTCTTT. Its translation is CASSDPGQVNTEAFF.

The chain employs TRBV7-2 and TRBJ2-3; D ambiguous. CDR3 size: 13 residues. Trimming took off 2 bases at V and 3 bases at J, with 6 bases between the two ends. Germline CDR1 is SGHTA and CDR2 is FQGNSA. CDR3 loop: CASSLSGTDTQYF. CDR3 in DNA: TGTGCCAGCAGCTTATCCGGAACAGATACGCAGTATTTT. The variable domain in full, completed from reference TRBV7-2 and TRBJ2-3, reads GAGVSQSPSNKVTEKGKDVELRCDPISGHTALYWYRQSLGQGLEFLIYFQGNSAPDKSGLPSDRFSAERTGGSVSTLTIQRTQQEDSAVYLCASSLSGTDTQYFGPGTRLTVL.

The chain uses TRBV19 and TRBJ1-4; no clear D. With 4 bases removed from V and 8 bases from J, the gap between germline ends came to 14 bases. This CDR3 is 14 amino acids long. Germline V lookup: CDR1 LNHDA, CDR2 SQIVND (reference sequence). As DNA, the CDR3 is TGTGCCAGTAGTAGGAGAGGGTTGAGCGAAAAACTGTTTTTT. As protein: CASSRRGLSEKLFF.

This chain links TRBV24-1 with TRBJ1-2; possible D gene TRBD1, 5 bases. This CDR3 region has 14 residues. The V gene lost 0 bases and the J gene lost 4 bases, with 8 bases spanning the gap. Germline V CDR1 and CDR2: KGHDR, SFDVKD. CDR3 amino acids: CATSDLDRSYGYTF. DNA for the CDR3: TGTGCCACCAGTGATTTGGACAGAAGCTATGGCTACACCTTC.

The chain employs TRBV7-9 and TRBJ2-1; 12 bases fit TRBD1. J lost 5 bases, V lost 2 bases, and 10 bases had no gene match. CDR1 SEHNR and CDR2 FQNEAQ come from the germline V gene (reference sequence). The CDR3 sequence is 18 residues long. The CDR3 DNA sequence: TGTGCCAGCAGCTTACCCGGGACAGGGGGCAAATATGACAATGAGCAGTTCTTC. Translating gives CASSLPGTGGKYDNEQFF.

The chain is built from TRBV5-8 and TRBJ1-2, with TRBD1 as a possible D gene (5 bases). The CDR3 is 13 residues long. V was cut by 3 bases and J by 9 bases, with 15 bases left in between. Germline V gene sequence: CDR1 SGHTS, CDR2 YDEGEE. CDR3 in amino acids: CASSSEAGVSYTF. The CDR3 DNA reads TGTGCCAGCAGCTCGGAGGCGGGGGTGAGCTACACCTTC.